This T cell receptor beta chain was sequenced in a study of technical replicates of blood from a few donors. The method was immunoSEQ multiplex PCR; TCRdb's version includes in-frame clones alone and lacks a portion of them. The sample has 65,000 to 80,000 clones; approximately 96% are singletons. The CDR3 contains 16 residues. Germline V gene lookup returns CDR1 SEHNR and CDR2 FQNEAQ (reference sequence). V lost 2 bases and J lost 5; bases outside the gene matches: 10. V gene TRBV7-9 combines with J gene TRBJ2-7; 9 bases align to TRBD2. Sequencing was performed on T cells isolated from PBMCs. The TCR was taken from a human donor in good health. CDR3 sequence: CASSLTGLASGNEQYF. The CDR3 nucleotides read TGTGCCAGCAGCTTAACCGGCTTGGCTAGCGGGAACGAGCAGTACTTC.